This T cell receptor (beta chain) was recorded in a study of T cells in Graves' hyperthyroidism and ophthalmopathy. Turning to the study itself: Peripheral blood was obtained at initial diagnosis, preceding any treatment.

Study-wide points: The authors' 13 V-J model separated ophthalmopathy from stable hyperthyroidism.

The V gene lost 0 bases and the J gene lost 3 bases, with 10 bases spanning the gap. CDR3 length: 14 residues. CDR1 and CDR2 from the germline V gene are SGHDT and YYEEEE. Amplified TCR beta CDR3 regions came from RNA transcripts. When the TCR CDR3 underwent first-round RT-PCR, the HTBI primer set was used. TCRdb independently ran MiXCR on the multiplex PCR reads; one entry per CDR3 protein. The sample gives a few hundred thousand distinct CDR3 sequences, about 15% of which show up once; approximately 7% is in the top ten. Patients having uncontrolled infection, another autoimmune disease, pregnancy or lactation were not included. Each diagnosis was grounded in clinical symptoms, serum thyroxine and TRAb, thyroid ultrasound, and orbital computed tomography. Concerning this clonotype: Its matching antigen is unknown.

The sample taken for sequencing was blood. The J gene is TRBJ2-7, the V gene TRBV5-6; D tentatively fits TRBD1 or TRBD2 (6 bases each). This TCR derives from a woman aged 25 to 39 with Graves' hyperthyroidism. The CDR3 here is CASSLEGGFYEQYF. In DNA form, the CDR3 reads TGTGCCAGCAGCTTGGAGGGGGGATTCTACGAGCAGTACTTC.